This TCR beta chain was profiled in a study of cytomegalovirus exposure and HLA in healthy donors (dated by TCRdb to 2017 to 2019). As for the study more broadly: An earlier analysis of 587 of the donors reported under 300 Gb of sequence data and 117 million unique TCR beta sequences obtained from around 190 million T cells. Roughly 300 gigabases of sequencing data and 78 million or so unique TCR sequences were included in an early release covering roughly 600 HLA-typed donors. Among the roughly 390 genotyped donors, about 83% belonged to the genetic ancestry cluster associated with self-reported Caucasian donors. The study was designed to test whether signatures of past pathogen exposure could be identified by cataloging public T cell receptors. The study profiled the T cell repertoires of about 720 subjects by immunosequencing and related them to cytomegalovirus serostatus. Besides the first cohort of roughly 700 subjects, a separate validation cohort made up of over 95 different subjects was used. The study combined high-throughput TCR immunosequencing, statistical association of individual TCRs with disease status, and machine learning to predict cytomegalovirus infection status. In a later analysis, previously published TCR beta repertoires from 670 or so donors were re-analyzed and high-resolution HLA genotyping was added so that TCR occurrence patterns could be studied. The later analysis used no new phenotypic data to find candidate immune exposures, relying instead on TCR beta sequences and their occurrence across donors. An earlier analysis of 500 to 750 of the donors applied high-throughput TCR beta sequencing to assess whether each TCR beta V gene segment acted as functional or pseudogenic. Donor age, sex, ethnicity and CMV serostatus were collected together with the repertoire data. A later genetic analysis used genome-wide SNP genotypes for about three fifths of the 666 donors, treating that subset as a discovery cohort. Every repertoire in the discovery cohort had been generated on one and the same sequencing platform. Both class I and class II loci were covered by HLA typing, at four-digit resolution. Typing coverage varied by locus: about 620-630 donors for A, B, C, DRB1 and DQB1; approximately 500 for DQA1; approximately 610 for DPA1; roughly 450 for DPB1. A few DR-DQ haplotypes were treated as single units for association and clustering because of strong linkage in the cohort. Among about 370 genotyped donors of the cohort, an average of around 220,000 unique TCR beta nucleotide sequences was sequenced per donor, of which 15% to 20% were non-productive.

The paper as a whole reports these results and caveats: Because counts were too low, roughly 18 rarely observed V segments, including chromosome 9 orphons, were left out of the earlier analysis of over 550 of the donors. Most TCR sequences were observed very rarely across donors, whereas some public TCRs were present in many individuals. Broadly in line with IMGT annotations, most TCR beta V segments showed up in productive rearrangements about 90% or about 30% of the time in an earlier analysis of a few hundred of the donors. Because HLA typing was missing for some donors at each locus, association tests included only the typed subset. According to a later genetic analysis, donors in an Asian-associated ancestry cluster had fewer N-insertions in productive TCRs than the roughly 660-donor mean. An association between a missense DCLRE1C variant and V-gene and J-gene trimming of TCR beta chains was found in a later genetic analysis and replicated in an independent cohort. In a later analysis, most CMV-associated TCR beta chains were found to appear HLA-restricted, with HLA associations seemingly driven largely by CMV exposure. The authors suggested that the approach could potentially be generalized to other disease states and immunological phenotypes. In a later analysis, HLA-associated TCR beta chains showed more clonal expansion and lower generation probabilities than non-associated chains that were equally common. Linkage disequilibrium might explain the correlated functional status among segregating V segments, but an unknown experimental factor could not be excluded. In both the original and validation cohorts, the classifier was reported to diagnose cytomegalovirus status with high specificity and sensitivity. The sequencing pipeline was judged likely to have produced a cluster of highly shared sequence variants as a technical artifact. The study gave a list of 150 to 200 TCR beta chains associated with cytomegalovirus. A later analysis found that TCR association rates varied across HLA loci, with DRB1 alleles showing the most associated TCRs and HLA-C alleles the fewest. A further reported finding was that TCR beta sequences accurately predicted the HLA-A and HLA-B alleles for most subjects in the first cohort. The presence/absence analyses assumed that sequencing depth was roughly uniform across donors, and that assumption may not be true. A later analysis reported that several top co-occurrence clusters appeared linked to parvovirus B19, influenza, CMV and Epstein-Barr virus. When HLA alleles, especially DR and DQ, strongly co-occurred, attributing TCR associations to individual alleles was difficult. Only TCR beta chains were sequenced in this cohort, and the absence of alpha or paired-chain data limited detectable features. In vitro tests confirmed that a few of the cytomegalovirus-associated TCR beta chains recognize cytomegalovirus antigens. A later analysis associated 15,000 to 20,000 TCR beta sequences with specific HLA alleles at a false discovery rate of 0.05. CMV serostatus was the only immune exposure information available for the cohort.

In total, about 650 healthy bone marrow donors made up the cohort. At the time of sampling, all cohort members were nominally healthy, though unrecorded immune exposures were likely present. The donor was CMV seropositive and belonged to the group of 250 to 300 seropositive cohort members. A peripheral blood sample was collected from each donor, and TCR beta sequencing was performed on peripheral blood mononuclear cells. The Qiagen DNeasy Blood Extraction Kit was used to extract genomic DNA from the blood cell samples. Regarding this clone: Its antigen has not been determined. Base quality data are lacking; no much larger clone is found one base away.

Libraries were made using the immunoSEQ multiplex PCR assay. For the multiplex PCR, a mixture combining 60 forward primers for TCR Vbeta segments and 13 reverse primers for TCR Jbeta segments was used. The CDR3 region of rearranged TCR beta genes was amplified from genomic DNA by a multiplex PCR assay. On the Illumina HiSeq System, the amplified TCR beta libraries were sequenced as 87-base-pair reads. In the source study's methods: A later analysis counted approximately 76 million unique TCR beta chains across the 640 or so repertoires, and some 11 million of these chains were shared by at least two donors. A nearest-neighbor algorithm error-corrected the raw reads and collapsed the reads into unique sequences, merging closely related sequences to remove PCR and sequencing errors. To assign V, D and J gene segments, CDR3 sequences were aligned to IMGT reference sequences. For a sequence to be retained, at least a six-nucleotide match to both a V gene segment and a J gene segment was required. Rearrangements were called productive when the CDR3 lacked stop codons and stayed in frame with V and J; all others were non-productive. Following IMGT convention, CDR3 was defined as the stretch from the second conserved V-encoded cysteine to the conserved J-encoded phenylalanine. Sequences without an unambiguous match to a single V gene segment were excluded from the earlier analysis of 450 to 650 of the donors. An earlier analysis of 587 of the donors classified V segments as functional when productive rearrangements were above 56.7% and as segregating when the standard deviation between donors was above 5%. A statistical classification framework was built for diagnosing cytomegalovirus status from the catalog of TCR beta chain sequences. A later analysis assigned V and J genes by comparing TCR nucleotide sequences with IMGT/GENE-DB human TR gene sequences. In a later analysis, CDR3 sequences and most-parsimonious VDJ recombination scenarios were assigned using the TCRdist pipeline. In a later analysis, each TCR beta chain was defined by its CDR3 amino acid sequence together with its V-gene family, and reads without a unique V-gene family were excluded. As a way to deal with suspected cross-contamination and a sequencing artifact, a later analysis dropped 592 nucleotide sequences that were highly shared and had low generation probability. In a later analysis, a clonal expansion index for each public chain was calculated from normalized within-repertoire ranks of inferred template counts. A later analysis computed generation probabilities with a VDJ recombination model fitted to out-of-frame rearrangements, and checked the results against IGoR. Hypergeometric tests were used in a later analysis to score TCR-TCR, TCR-HLA and TCR-CMV co-occurrence, with a repertoire-size bias correction applied to the TCR pairs. False discovery rates were estimated in a later analysis by permuting HLA or CMV assignments 20 times. In a later analysis, co-occurring TCRs were grouped using DBSCAN, and TCRdist sequence similarity was added for clustering within HLA-allele-positive subsets. Repertoires with fewer than 30,000 or more than 120,000 public chains, plus five repertoires with anomalous nucleotide sharing, were excluded from co-occurrence clustering. Not all clones reach the TCRdb copy of this immuneACCESS table, which keeps in-frame sequences only. Checked studies attribute under half of the gap to unresolved V genes and leave the rest unexplained. V and J calls and clone size are as listed in that table; D and trimming were resolved from the DNA. The sample table lists tens of thousands of clones, 70% to 80% of them with a count of one. The biggest ten clones account for about 14% of the sample.

The sample was PBMCs. The receptor was derived from a woman between 40 and 50 years old in good health and CMV-seropositive.

The DNA sequence is TGTGCCAGCAGCTTAGACCTAAACAACGTCCTGACTTTC. It encodes CASSLDLNNVLTF. This chain is built from TRBV7-9 and TRBJ2-6, with no confidently assigned D gene. The trim is 1 base for V and 9 bases for J, with a gap of 7 bases between the germline ends. The germline V gene (reference sequence) provides CDR1 SEHNR and CDR2 FQNEAQ. The cysteine opens and the phenylalanine closes a CDR3 of 13 amino acids. Here the CDR3 DNA is all that survives: 39 bases in frame from base 1.